Each of the 8 T cell receptor beta chains below was sequenced from the same sample in a study of blood T cells in healthy people across ages. Next came a second PCR, run for about 7 to 12 cycles, which used a sample-barcoded 5' primer along with a J-beta primer mix. TCRdb independently ran MiXCR on the 5' RACE reads; one entry per CDR3 protein. The sample consists of hundreds of thousands of distinct CDR3 sequences, 46% of them appearing once. Source material: blood. The receptor set was obtained from a man of 80 years or more in good health.

The CDR3 here is CASSEWGTLSTDTQYF. Written as DNA, the CDR3 is TGTGCCAGCAGTGAATGGGGGACACTAAGCACAGATACGCAGTATTTT. This chain uses TRBV25-1 with TRBJ2-3, with a weak D call TRBD1 (6 bases). CDR3 size: 16 residues. Trimming shortened V by 1 base and J by 0 bases, and 11 bases separated the two germline ends. Germline V gives CDR1 MGHDK, CDR2 SYGVNS.

The chain links TRBV24-1 to TRBJ2-5; D gene uncertain. The length of the CDR3 is 12 residues. The germline CDR1 and CDR2 sequences are KGHDR and SFDVKD. Deletions cut 6 bases from V and 5 bases from J, with 9 bases between. CDR3 DNA: TGTGCCACCAGTAGGAGTGGGGAGACCCAGTACTTC. It translates to CATSRSGETQYF.

There are a few counts of this clonotype. The rearrangement joins TRBV29-1 to TRBJ2-1; 7 nucleotides match TRBD2. Germline CDR1 reads SQVTM; CDR2 reads ANQGSEA. With V trimmed by 2 bases and J by 0 bases, 10 bases remained unmatched. This CDR3 is 17 amino acids long. In nucleotides, the CDR3 is TGCAGCGTTGAATCTTTGGTTGGGACTACCTCCTACAATGAGCAGTTCTTC. Protein sequence: CSVESLVGTTSYNEQFF.

The chain employs TRBV5-1 and TRBJ2-3; 10 bases line up with TRBD2. This CDR3 has 15 residues. Germline trimming cut 4 bases from V and 4 bases from J; bases unmatched to any gene: 6. Germline V CDR1 and CDR2: SGHRS, YFSETQ. The CDR3 sequence: CASSVGTSDPDTQYF. The CDR3 nucleotides read TGCGCCAGCAGCGTTGGGACTAGCGACCCAGATACGCAGTATTTT.

This clonotype has just a few counts. The chain combines TRBV25-1 with TRBJ2-1; D not certain. The germline CDR1 and CDR2 sequences are MGHDK and SYGVNS. The CDR3 length is 16 residues. Deletions cut 4 bases from V and 3 bases from J, with 16 bases between. CDR3 in DNA: TGTGCCAGCAGTGCGCTCCGGACGAGAATCTACAATGAGCAGTTCTTC. Translated, it gives CASSALRTRIYNEQFF.

Many counts were recorded for this clonotype. The V gene is TRBV4-3, the J gene TRBJ1-6, with a possible D match to TRBD1 (5 bases). The V end lost 0 bases, the J end lost 6 bases, and 9 bases lay between the germline ends. The CDR3 runs 15 residues. Germline values: CDR1 LGHNA, CDR2 YSLEER. CDR3 protein: CASSQEGQGNSPLHF. The CDR3 nucleotides are TGCGCCAGCAGCCAAGAAGGGCAGGGTAATTCACCCCTCCACTTT.

This clonotype was seen many times. The chain links TRBV12-3 or TRBV12-4 to TRBJ2-1, with 13 bases fitting TRBD2. This CDR3 is 16 amino acids long. V lost 6 bases and J lost 3; bases outside the gene matches: 5. The chain's CDR3 is CASSRRTSGSYNEQFF. The DNA of the CDR3 is TGTGCCAGCAGCCGCAGGACTAGCGGGAGCTACAATGAGCAGTTCTTC.

Here the CDR3 DNA reads TGCAGTGCTAGAGTAAGGAGGACTAGAACTTCAGAGACCCAGTACTTC. Protein product: CSARVRRTRTSETQYF. The gene calls are TRBV20-1 and TRBJ2-5; TRBD2 aligns across 7 bases. The CDR3 extends over 16 amino acids. J gave up 4 bases and V 1 base, and 12 bases lay outside the gene matches. Germline V gene sequence: CDR1 DFQATT, CDR2 SNEGSKA (reference sequence).